The rows below give T cell receptor beta chains drawn from one sample of a study of cytomegalovirus exposure and HLA in healthy donors. Sequencing used immunoSEQ multiplex PCR; TCRdb keeps in-frame clones, though not all of them. The table includes 180,000 or so clones, around three quarters detected once. Sequenced sample: PBMCs. These receptors were taken from a woman in her twenties or thirties in good health and CMV-seropositive. The CDR3 runs from the conserved cysteine through the conserved F or W. A D gene is named only where the DNA matches it firmly. The size entry is marked missing in some rows and otherwise reads once, few, many or a size class.

j_gene: TRBJ2-3
v_gene: TRBV10-2
d_gene: TRBD1
abundance: once
CDR3aa: CASTFTGAGTDTQYF
CDR3nt: TGCGCCAGCACCTTTACAGGGGCGGGCACAGATACGCAGTATTTT

j_gene: TRBJ2-3
v_gene: TRBV4-3
d_gene: TRBD2
abundance: .
CDR3aa: CASSGSERGYTDTQYF
CDR3nt: TGCGCCAGCAGCGGCTCCGAGCGGGGGTACACAGATACGCAGTATTTT

j_gene: TRBJ2-1
v_gene: TRBV7-9
d_gene: TRBD2
abundance: .
CDR3aa: CASSLTGGTSGLNEQFF
CDR3nt: TGTGCCAGCAGCTTAACGGGGGGGACTAGCGGACTCAATGAGCAGTTCTTC

j_gene: TRBJ2-1
v_gene: TRBV29-1
d_gene: .
abundance: .
CDR3aa: CSVEIYEQFF
CDR3nt: TGCAGCGTTGAAATCTATGAGCAGTTCTTC

j_gene: TRBJ2-1
v_gene: TRBV7-7
d_gene: TRBD2
abundance: few
CDR3aa: CASSPGLAPAREQFF
CDR3nt: TGTGCCAGCAGCCCGGGACTAGCGCCCGCCCGGGAGCAGTTCTTC

j_gene: TRBJ2-5
v_gene: TRBV9
d_gene: TRBD1
abundance: .
CDR3aa: CASSLQGPETQYF
CDR3nt: TGTGCCAGCAGCCTACAGGGGCCGGAGACCCAGTACTTC

j_gene: TRBJ1-1
v_gene: TRBV11-3
d_gene: .
abundance: .
CDR3aa: CASCGRGILNTEAFF
CDR3nt: TGTGCCAGCTGCGGGAGGGGTATCTTGAACACTGAAGCTTTCTTT

j_gene: TRBJ2-7
v_gene: TRBV9
d_gene: .
abundance: .
CDR3aa: CASSPGGGVSYEQYF
CDR3nt: TGTGCCAGCAGCCCAGGTGGCGGGGTCAGCTACGAGCAGTACTTC

j_gene: TRBJ2-7
v_gene: TRBV7-9
d_gene: .
abundance: .
CDR3aa: CASGRSYEQYF
CDR3nt: TGTGCCAGCGGTCGTTCCTACGAGCAGTACTTC

j_gene: TRBJ1-5
v_gene: TRBV27
d_gene: .
abundance: few
CDR3aa: CASRTGNQPQHF
CDR3nt: TGTGCCAGCAGGACGGGGAATCAGCCCCAGCATTTT

j_gene: TRBJ2-7
v_gene: TRBV10-3
d_gene: .
abundance: .
CDR3aa: CAISESTVYEQYF
CDR3nt: TGTGCCATCAGTGAGTCGACAGTGTACGAGCAGTACTTC

j_gene: TRBJ1-6
v_gene: TRBV7-9
d_gene: TRBD1
abundance: few
CDR3aa: CASSAPGGDSPLHF
CDR3nt: TGTGCCAGCAGCGCTCCAGGGGGCGATTCACCCCTCCACTTT

j_gene: TRBJ1-2
v_gene: TRBV7-2
d_gene: .
abundance: .
CDR3aa: CASSPAGPGYGYTF
CDR3nt: TGTGCCAGCAGCCCAGCCGGGCCAGGGTATGGCTACACCTTC

j_gene: TRBJ1-2
v_gene: TRBV27
d_gene: .
abundance: once
CDR3aa: CASSRGPGESKGYTF
CDR3nt: TGTGCCAGCAGTCGAGGTCCCGGGGAATCAAAGGGCTACACCTTC

j_gene: TRBJ2-7
v_gene: TRBV19
d_gene: .
abundance: .
CDR3aa: CATGEPYEQYF
CDR3nt: TGTGCCACCGGGGAGCCTTACGAGCAGTACTTC

j_gene: TRBJ2-2
v_gene: TRBV5-1
d_gene: TRBD2
abundance: few
CDR3aa: CASSSGGSNTGELFF
CDR3nt: TGCGCCAGCAGCTCGGGAGGGTCGAACACCGGGGAGCTGTTTTTT